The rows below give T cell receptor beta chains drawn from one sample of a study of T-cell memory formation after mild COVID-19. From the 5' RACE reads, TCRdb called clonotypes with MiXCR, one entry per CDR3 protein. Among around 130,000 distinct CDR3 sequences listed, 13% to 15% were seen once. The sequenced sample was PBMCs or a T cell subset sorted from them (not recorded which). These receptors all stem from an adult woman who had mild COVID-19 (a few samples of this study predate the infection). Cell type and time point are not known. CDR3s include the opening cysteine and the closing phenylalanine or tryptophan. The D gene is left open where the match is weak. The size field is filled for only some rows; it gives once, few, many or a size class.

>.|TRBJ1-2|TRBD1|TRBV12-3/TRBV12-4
TGTGCCAGCAGTTTTCACCGGACAGGCTATGGCTACACCTTC
CASSFHRTGYGYTF
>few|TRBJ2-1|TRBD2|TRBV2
TGTGCCAGCAGTGAATCACTAGCGGTTTACAATGAGCAGTTCTTC
CASSESLAVYNEQFF
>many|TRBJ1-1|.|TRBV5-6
TGTGCCAGCAGCTTGGAAGGGTACGGGACGCCGGCTGAAGCTTTCTTT
CASSLEGYGTPAEAFF
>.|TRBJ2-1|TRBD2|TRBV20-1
TGCAGTGCTAGACTAGCGGGAGGGGGGGACTCCTACAATGAGCAGTTCTTC
CSARLAGGGDSYNEQFF
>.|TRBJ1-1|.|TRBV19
TGTGCCAGTAGAGCAGGGCCCCTCACTGAAGCTTTCTTT
CASRAGPLTEAFF
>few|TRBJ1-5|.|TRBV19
TGTGCCAGTAGTATAGATTCGAGAAGTTTCAATCAGCCCCAGCATTTT
CASSIDSRSFNQPQHF
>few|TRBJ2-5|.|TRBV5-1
TGCGCCAGCAGCTTGAGGGCAGGGGATCAAGAGACCCAGTACTTC
CASSLRAGDQETQYF
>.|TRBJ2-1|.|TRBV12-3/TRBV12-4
TGTGCCAGCGGCGGGCGGGGGCAGGGGGGCGATGAGCAGTTCTTC
CASGGRGQGGDEQFF
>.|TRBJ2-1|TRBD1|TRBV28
TGTGCCAGCCACGACCCTGGGACAGGCTACAATGAGCAGTTCTTC
CASHDPGTGYNEQFF
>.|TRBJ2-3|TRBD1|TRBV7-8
TGTGCCAGCAGCATTACCGGGACAGGGACGACAGATACGCAGTATTTT
CASSITGTGTTDTQYF
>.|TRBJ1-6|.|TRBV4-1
TGCGCCAGCAGCCAGGAACCGGGCCGTGCTGGTTCACCCCTCCACTTT
CASSQEPGRAGSPLHF
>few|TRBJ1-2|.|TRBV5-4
TGTGCCAGCAGCTCCCGGGACACGTTGATCTATGGCTACACCTTC
CASSSRDTLIYGYTF
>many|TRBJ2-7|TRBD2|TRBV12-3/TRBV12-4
TGTGCCAGCAGTCAAGGACTAGCGGGTTACGAGCAGTACTTC
CASSQGLAGYEQYF
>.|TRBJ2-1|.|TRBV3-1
TGTGCCAGCAGCCGAAAAACGGGGTACAATGAGCAGTTCTTC
CASSRKTGYNEQFF
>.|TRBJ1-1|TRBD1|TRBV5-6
TGTGCCAGCAGCGACCCGACAGGGGTGGCTTTCTTT
CASSDPTGVAFF
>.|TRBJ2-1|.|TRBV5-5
TGTGCCAGCACCACCTCTGGGGCGAACTACAATGAGCAGTTCTTC
CASTTSGANYNEQFF
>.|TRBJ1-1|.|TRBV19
TGTGCCAGTATCCCGGGGGTGAACACTGAAGCTTTCTTT
CASIPGVNTEAFF
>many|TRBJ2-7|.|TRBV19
TGTGCCAGTAGTATGTCCAGGTCCTACGAGCAGTACTTC
CASSMSRSYEQYF